Listed here are 17 T cell receptor beta chains from one sample, sequenced in a study of T cells in Graves' hyperthyroidism and ophthalmopathy. TCR beta CDR3 sequences were amplified from RNA transcripts. HTBI primers were employed in a first-round RT-PCR of the TCR CDR3. TCRdb re-called the multiplex PCR reads through MiXCR, storing one row per CDR3 protein. Among about 290,000 distinct CDR3 sequences listed, around 13% were seen once. The source material was blood. All receptors derive from a woman in her thirties or forties with Graves' hyperthyroidism.

This clonotype was recorded a few times. This chain uses TRBV19 with TRBJ2-1; 12 nucleotides agree with TRBD2. V dropped 10 bases and J dropped 10; count of bases not matched to a gene: 11. The CDR3 totals 14 residues. Germline V CDR1 and CDR2: LNHDA, SQIVND (reference sequence). This CDR3 reads CATRTSGTLREQFF. The CDR3 coding sequence is TGTGCCACCCGGACTAGCGGGACCCTCAGGGAGCAGTTCTTC.

This clonotype was recorded a few times. The genes are TRBV5-5 and TRBJ2-3; D unresolved. This CDR3 comprises 14 residues. With 4 bases removed from V and 5 bases from J, the gap between germline ends came to 14 bases. Germline V gene sequence: CDR1 SGHKS, CDR2 YYEKEE (reference sequence). The CDR3 DNA follows: TGTGCCAGCAGCATCCTAAGTCCCAAAGATACGCAGTATTTT. It encodes CASSILSPKDTQYF.

This clonotype has a count of ten or more. The rearrangement links TRBV20-1 to TRBJ1-6; D not certain. Germline V CDR1 and CDR2: DFQATT, SNEGSKA (reference sequence). Trimming left V 0 bases short and J 7 bases short, with 7 bases between. The CDR3 runs to 13 residues. CDR3 nucleotides: TGCAGTGCTAGAGATCCCACAAATTCACCCCTCCACTTT. Translation: CSARDPTNSPLHF.

This clonotype came up many times. The chain couples TRBV12-3 or TRBV12-4 to TRBJ1-2, with D unresolved. The CDR3 extends over 15 amino acids. The V end lost 2 bases, the J end lost 6 bases, and 16 bases lay between the germline ends. The CDR3 DNA is TGTGCCAGCAGTTTACGGGCAGTCATTCGTCATGGCTACACCTTC. Its translation is CASSLRAVIRHGYTF.

This clonotype came up many times. The chain combines TRBV7-3 with TRBJ2-1, with D possibly being TRBD2 (6 bases). Between the trimmed V and J ends, which lost 5 bases and 14 bases, there was a span of 25 bases. This CDR3 comprises 15 residues. Per the germline V gene, CDR1 is SGHTA and CDR2 is FQGTGA. The CDR3 coding sequence is TGTGCCAGCAGCGCGACGTCGGGAGCGAATGTACGGGAGTTCTTC. Amino acids: CASSATSGANVREFF.

This clonotype came up many times. The gene calls are TRBV20-1 and TRBJ2-7; the D is unclear. Between the trimmed V and J ends, which lost 1 base and 6 bases, there was a span of 13 bases. Germline CDR1 DFQATT, CDR2 SNEGSKA (reference sequence). The CDR3 consists of 13 residues. This CDR3 is CSARGSPQGEQYF. The CDR3 nucleotides read TGCAGTGCTAGAGGGTCCCCCCAAGGCGAGCAGTACTTC.

The chain has TRBV5-1 and TRBJ2-1; D perhaps matches TRBD1 (5 bases). CDR1 is SGHRS, CDR2 YFSETQ, per germline. Trimming removed 4 bases from V and 8 bases from J, with 10 bases in between. There are 12 residues in the CDR3. Here the CDR3 reads CASSRVGDEQFF. The CDR3 DNA reads as TGCGCCAGCAGCCGCGTAGGGGATGAGCAGTTCTTC. The complete variable domain, with remaining parts taken from reference TRBV5-1 and TRBJ2-1, reads KAGVTQTPRYLIKTRGQQVTLSCSPISGHRSVSWYQQTPGQGLQFLFEYFSETQRNKGNFPGRFSGRQFSNSRSEMNVSTLELGDSALYLCASSRVGDEQFFGPGTRLTVL.

This clonotype was seen a handful of times. The V and J genes are TRBV18 and TRBJ1-2; D ambiguous. The V end lost 0 bases, the J end lost 7 bases, and 6 bases lay between the germline ends. The CDR3 is 12 residues long. Looked up from germline, CDR1 is KGHSH and CDR2 is LQKENI. CDR3 coding DNA: TGTGCCAGCTCACCACCAGAACGTGGCTACACCTTC. Its translation is CASSPPERGYTF. Full variable domain (rest looked up from reference TRBV18 and TRBJ1-2): NAGVMQNPRHLVRRRGQEARLRCSPMKGHSHVYWYRQLPEEGLKFMVYLQKENIIDESGMPKERFSAEFPKEGPSILRIQQVVRGDSAAYFCASSPPERGYTFGSGTRLTVV.

This clonotype was picked up many times. The chain uses TRBV11-2 and TRBJ2-7; D may be TRBD1 (6 bases). CDR3 size: 15 residues. Germline CDR1 SGHAT, CDR2 FQNNGV. Trimming took off 2 bases at V and 4 bases at J, with 15 bases between the two ends. The CDR3 sequence is CASSLSLGTLYEQYF. The CDR3 DNA reads as TGTGCCAGCAGCTTAAGCCTAGGGACACTTTACGAGCAGTACTTC.

For the CDR3, the DNA is TGCAGTGCTAGAACAGGGGGCTCCTACAATGAGCAGTTCTTC. Translating it yields CSARTGGSYNEQFF. The rearrangement links TRBV20-1 to TRBJ2-1; TRBD1 matches at 8 bases. This CDR3 region has 14 residues. The V segment lost 2 bases and the J segment 0 bases; nucleotides outside the gene matches: 0. The germline V gene encodes CDR1 DFQATT and CDR2 SNEGSKA (reference sequence).

This clonotype was seen many times. The chain links TRBV6-1 to TRBJ2-7; perhaps TRBD1 as D (6 bases). The ends were cut back, 3 bases at V and 2 bases at J, with 14 bases in the middle. The CDR3 runs to 15 residues. In germline, CDR1 is MNHNS, CDR2 SASEGT. The CDR3 here is CASSDEPGQTYEQYF. The CDR3 DNA is TGTGCCAGCAGTGATGAACCGGGACAAACCTACGAGCAGTACTTC.

There are many counts of this clonotype. This chain links TRBV12-3 or TRBV12-4 with TRBJ2-5; tentative D call: TRBD2 (6 bases). The CDR3 length is 13 residues. Trimming shortened V by 6 bases and J by 2 bases, and 10 bases separated the two germline ends. The CDR3 bases are TGTGCCAGCAGGCTCAGCGGGCAAGAGACCCAGTACTTC. This gives the protein CASRLSGQETQYF.

Points on this clonotype: The germline gene is not matched at one end of the junction; a read error may be the cause. V gene TRBV27 combines with J gene TRBJ2-3; possibly TRBD1 for D (5 bases). This CDR3 contains 14 residues. The germline V gene encodes CDR1 MNHEY and CDR2 SMNVEV (reference sequence). In DNA, the CDR3 is TGTGCCAGCCAGCAGGGCCGGATCACAGGTACGCAGTATTTT. Its translation is CASQQGRITGTQYF.

In this sample, this clonotype turned up many times. The V and J genes are TRBV28 and TRBJ1-1; possible D gene TRBD1, 6 bases. The V and J ends lost 6 bases and 11 bases respectively, with 22 bases between them. Germline CDR1 and CDR2: MDHEN and SYDVKM. The length of the CDR3 is 14 residues. CDR3 amino acids: CASSQGGGTSVAFF. As DNA, the CDR3 is TGTGCCAGCAGCCAGGGCGGGGGCACCTCCGTGGCTTTCTTT.

This clonotype came up many times. The chain employs TRBV28 and TRBJ2-7; 7 nucleotides match TRBD2. Germline V gene lookup returns CDR1 MDHEN and CDR2 SYDVKM. V lost 10 bases to trimming and J lost 3 bases; unmatched junction nucleotides: 6. The CDR3 has 12 residues. The CDR3 DNA is TGTGCCACCTCGCGGGGGAGCTACGAGCAGTACTTC. It codes for CATSRGSYEQYF.

This clonotype was recorded many times. The CDR3 reads CASSPLVGPQHF. In DNA, the CDR3 is TGTGCCAGCAGTCCCCTTGTAGGGCCCCAGCATTTT. This chain uses TRBV12-3 or TRBV12-4 with TRBJ1-5; D gene uncertain. V lost 5 bases and J 9 bases, leaving 11 bases between the germline ends. The CDR3 length is 12 residues.

In its sample, this clonotype was seen many times. The V and J genes are TRBV3-1 and TRBJ2-7; no clear D gene. Per the germline V gene, CDR1 is LGHDT and CDR2 is YNNKEL (reference sequence). The length of the CDR3 is 12 residues. V dropped 2 bases and J dropped 2 bases, with 4 bases sitting between them. The CDR3 nucleotides are TGTGCCAGCAGCCAAACAGCCTACGAGCAGTACTTC. Its protein product is CASSQTAYEQYF.